The rows below give T cell receptor beta chains drawn from one sample of a study of cytomegalovirus exposure and HLA in healthy donors. Assay: immunoSEQ multiplex PCR; the TCRdb copy retains only in-frame clones and omits some. The table records fewer than 80,000 clones, roughly 77% of them present only once. The material sequenced was PBMCs. These receptors originate from a woman between 35 and 50 years old in good health and CMV-seropositive. Both conserved end residues are part of each CDR3. D genes are given only for firm matches. The size of a clone is reported for some rows only, either as once, few or many, or as a class for expanded clones.

CASSLGPRYGYTF TGTGCCAGCAGTTTAGGGCCGAGATATGGCTACACCTTC TRBV28 NA NA TRBJ1-2
CASSQGLFYNEQFF TGTGCCAGCAGCCAGGGACTTTTCTACAATGAGCAGTTCTTC TRBV14 NA few TRBJ2-1
CAIGGVGTEAFF TGTGCCATCGGCGGGGTGGGCACTGAAGCTTTCTTT TRBV10-3 NA NA TRBJ1-1
CASSSGTGGLNYGYTF TGCGCCAGCAGCTCCGGGACAGGGGGACTCAACTATGGCTACACCTTC TRBV5-1 TRBD1 NA TRBJ1-2
CASSQLGGAGNTIYF TGCGCCAGCAGCCAATTGGGAGGGGCTGGAAACACCATATATTTT TRBV4-3 NA NA TRBJ1-3
CASSLGLEGRAFF TGTGCCAGCAGTTTAGGGTTGGAGGGTAGGGCTTTCTTT TRBV28 NA NA TRBJ1-1
CASSPRLSNTGELFF TGTGCCAGCTCACCACGACTATCCAACACCGGGGAGCTGTTTTTT TRBV18 NA NA TRBJ2-2
CASGDRGGNYGYTF TGTGCCAGCGGAGACAGGGGTGGCAACTATGGCTACACCTTC TRBV6-5 TRBD1 NA TRBJ1-2
CASSPTGGSYEQYF TGTGCCAGCAGCCCCACCGGGGGGAGCTACGAGCAGTACTTC TRBV7-2 TRBD2 NA TRBJ2-7
CASSLGGVNTGELFF TGTGCCAGCAGCCTAGGGGGGGTTAACACCGGGGAGCTGTTTTTT TRBV7-2 NA few TRBJ2-2
CASRGLAGEITGANVLTF TGTGCCAGTAGAGGACTAGCGGGGGAGATAACGGGGGCCAACGTCCTGACTTTC TRBV19 TRBD2 NA TRBJ2-6
CASSLSGEPGNTIYF TGTGCCAGCAGCTTAAGTGGAGAGCCAGGAAACACCATATATTTT TRBV7-2 NA few TRBJ1-3
CASSFDTNQPQHF TGTGCCAGCAGCTTTGACACCAATCAGCCCCAGCATTTT TRBV7-9 NA NA TRBJ1-5
CASSEILGTGGEGEQFF TGTGCCAGCAGTGAAATACTGGGGACAGGGGGCGAGGGAGAGCAGTTCTTC TRBV6-1 TRBD1 NA TRBJ2-1
CASRRTGDTGELFF TGTGCCAGTAGGAGGACAGGGGACACCGGGGAGCTGTTTTTT TRBV19 TRBD1 NA TRBJ2-2